The present T cell receptor (beta chain) was sequenced within a study of blood T cell repertoires in COVID-19. Repertoires were generated with immunoSEQ multiplex PCR, while TCRdb's copy carries only in-frame clones and drops some. The table has over 15,000 clones, about 92% seen once; the top ten hold under 7%. The CDR3 contains 13 residues. Germline V gives CDR1 KGHSH, CDR2 LQKENI. Trimming removed 6 bases from V and 6 bases from J, with 13 bases in between. V is TRBV18 and J is TRBJ2-3, with D possibly TRBD2 on 6 matching bases. The source material was peripheral blood. This sequence was found in a human donor in a cohort sampled during active COVID-19. The CDR3 reads CASSPGTPDTQYF. In DNA, the CDR3 is TGTGCCAGCTCCCCCGGGACTCCCGATACGCAGTATTTT.